These 23 T cell receptor beta chains originate from one sample sequenced in a study of cytomegalovirus exposure and HLA in healthy donors (TCRdb year 2017). Preparation of the library involved the immunoSEQ multiplex PCR assay. For the multiplex PCR, a mixture combining 60 forward primers for TCR Vbeta segments and 13 reverse primers for TCR Jbeta segments was used. TCRdb holds this immuneACCESS table with in-frame rearrangements only. Some clones are missing; in checked studies, unresolved V genes explain under half, and the rest has no known cause. In this sample the table shows about 57,000 clones, roughly four fifths of which occur a single time. Jointly, the top ten make up roughly 4.5% of the sample. The sample taken for sequencing was PBMCs. These receptors all stem from a man aged 25-45 years in good health and CMV-seronegative.

This rearrangement joins TRBV18 to TRBJ2-6; D unclear. Trimming took off 1 base at V and 11 bases at J, with 6 bases between the two ends. In germline, CDR1 is KGHSH, CDR2 LQKENI. CDR3 length equals 12 residues. CDR3 protein: CASSPRSDVLTF. The CDR3 DNA reads TGTGCCAGCTCACCACGATCAGACGTCCTGACTTTC.

V is TRBV19 and J is TRBJ1-1, with D possibly TRBD1 on 5 matching bases. Germline V gene sequence: CDR1 LNHDA, CDR2 SQIVND (reference sequence). The CDR3 consists of 16 residues. The V end was cut by 5 bases, the J end by 0 bases, with 16 bases between. The CDR3 nucleotides read TGTGCCAGTAGTTCGCAGGGTACTGCGCTGAACACTGAAGCTTTCTTT. This codes for CASSSQGTALNTEAFF.

J is TRBJ2-7 and V is TRBV28, with 8 bases that match TRBD1. V was pared by 6 bases and J by 4 bases, with 11 bases of the junction left unmatched. The CDR3 runs 15 residues. Per germline, CDR1 MDHEN and CDR2 SYDVKM. This CDR3 is CASSSHGQGGYEQYF. The CDR3 DNA reads as TGTGCCAGCAGCTCCCACGGACAGGGAGGATACGAGCAGTACTTC.

This chain links TRBV11-2 with TRBJ1-4; D uncertain. The CDR3 is 15 amino acids. V dropped 0 bases and J dropped 0 bases, with 5 bases sitting between them. The germline CDR1 and CDR2 sequences are SGHAT and FQNNGV. DNA for the CDR3: TGTGCCAGCAGCTTAGAACACGCAACTAATGAAAAACTGTTTTTT. As protein: CASSLEHATNEKLFF. The entire variable domain, with the rest obtained from reference TRBV11-2 and TRBJ1-4, is as follows: EAGVAQSPRYKIIEKRQSVAFWCNPISGHATLYWYQQILGQGPKLLIQFQNNGVVDDSQLPKDRFSAERLKGVDSTLKIQPAKLEDSAVYLCASSLEHATNEKLFFGSGTQLSVL.

This clone was detected a few times. This CDR3 is also generated by other DNA sequences in the sample. The chain combines TRBV12-5 with TRBJ2-3, with unresolved D. V shed 1 base and J shed 0 bases, with 5 bases lying between them. Germline V CDR1 and CDR2: LGHNT, FRNRAP. This CDR3 contains 14 residues. CDR3 sequence reads: CASGLGASTDTQYF. The CDR3 DNA is TGTGCTAGTGGTTTGGGGGCTAGCACAGATACGCAGTATTTT. The variable domain in full, with the rest retrieved from reference TRBV12-5 and TRBJ2-3, is DARVTQTPRHKVTEMGQEVTMRCQPILGHNTVFWYRQTMMQGLELLAYFRNRAPLDDSGMPKDRFSAEMPDATLATLKIQPSEPRDSAVYFCASGLGASTDTQYFGPGTRLTVL.

CDR3 in DNA: TGTGCCAGCAGCTCCCAGGGGGCCTCTGCTTTCTCTGGGGCCAACGTCCTGACTTTC. Amino acid sequence: CASSSQGASAFSGANVLTF. The chain links TRBV7-2 to TRBJ2-6, with TRBD1 matching 8 bases. J gave up 0 bases and V 4 bases, and 11 bases lay outside the gene matches. The CDR3 loop spans 19 amino acids. Germline V gene sequence: CDR1 SGHTA, CDR2 FQGNSA.

The rearrangement uses TRBV7-2 and TRBJ2-2; unclear D gene. Germline V gene sequence: CDR1 SGHTA, CDR2 FQGNSA. There are 16 residues in the CDR3. Trimming removed 2 bases from V and 1 base from J, with 11 bases in between. The CDR3 DNA is TGTGCCAGCAGCTTAATGACACCTCAGAACACCGGGGAGCTGTTTTTT. Translation: CASSLMTPQNTGELFF. The whole variable domain, remainder taken from reference TRBV7-2 and TRBJ2-2, is GAGVSQSPSNKVTEKGKDVELRCDPISGHTALYWYRQSLGQGLEFLIYFQGNSAPDKSGLPSDRFSAERTGGSVSTLTIQRTQQEDSAVYLCASSLMTPQNTGELFFGEGSRLTVL.

This chain joins TRBV4-3 and TRBJ2-5; 7 nucleotides match TRBD1. The CDR3 spans 15 residues. V trimming: 0 bases; J trimming: 5 bases; junction bases outside the gene matches: 6. The V gene's germline CDR1 is LGHNA and CDR2 YSLEER. CDR3 loop: CASSQEGQTGETQYF. CDR3 nucleotide sequence: TGCGCCAGCAGCCAAGAGGGACAGACGGGGGAGACCCAGTACTTC.

This chain links TRBV27 with TRBJ1-5, with D hard to call. V was pared by 0 bases and J by 6 bases, with 3 bases between. This CDR3 is 12 amino acids long. Germline CDR1 is MNHEY and CDR2 is SMNVEV (reference sequence). The CDR3 protein is CASSLSLQPQHF. The CDR3 DNA follows: TGTGCCAGCAGTTTATCTCTTCAGCCCCAGCATTTT.

Written as DNA, the CDR3 is TGTGCCAGCGGAGCGGGAGAGGGGACCGGGGAGCTGTTTTTT. Amino acids: CASGAGEGTGELFF. The gene calls are TRBV7-8 and TRBJ2-2, with 8 bases identical to TRBD2. The CDR3 is 14 residues long. Per the germline V gene, CDR1 is SGHVS and CDR2 is FQNEAQ. J was trimmed by 5 bases and V by 8 bases; bases with no gene match: 7. Full variable domain (missing parts from reference TRBV7-8 and TRBJ2-2): GAGVSQSPRYKVAKRGQDVALRCDPISGHVSLFWYQQALGQGPEFLTYFQNEAQLDKSGLPSDRFFAERPEGSVSTLKIQRTQQEDSAVYLCASGAGEGTGELFFGEGSRLTVL.

A note on this clone: The sample holds other DNA sequences that translate to the same CDR3. This sequence joins TRBV30 and TRBJ1-4; maybe TRBD1 (6 bases). Deletions cut 3 bases from V and 10 bases from J, with 27 bases between. Germline assignment: CDR1 GTSNPN and CDR2 SVGIG (reference sequence). This CDR3 spans 17 amino acids. The CDR3 DNA reads TGTGCCTGGAGCGGTACGACGTTAGCGGGGGGCATGGGAAAACTGTTTTTT. This sequence encodes CAWSGTTLAGGMGKLFF.

The gene calls are TRBV7-2 and TRBJ1-1; D is perhaps TRBD1 (5 bases). This CDR3 is 13 amino acids long. Deletions cut 6 bases from V and 1 base from J, with 9 bases between. Germline V gene data show CDR1 as SGHTA and CDR2 as FQGNSA. This CDR3 is CASSPQGNTEAFF. The CDR3 nucleotides read TGTGCCAGCAGTCCCCAGGGGAACACTGAAGCTTTCTTT.

Relative to its sample, this clone is medium-sized. The V call is TRBV23-1, the J call TRBJ1-2; D uncertain. TRBV23-1 is recorded as an ORF, its role being uncertain. This CDR3 has 15 amino acids. V lost 7 bases to trimming and J lost 3 bases, with 18 bases between them. This CDR3 is CASNPNKDGDYGYTF. CDR3 nucleotide sequence: TGCGCCAGCAATCCCAACAAGGACGGGGACTATGGCTACACCTTC.

The chain couples TRBV2 to TRBJ2-3, with 8 nucleotides matching TRBD2. The CDR3 runs 13 residues. The germline CDR1 and CDR2 sequences are SNHLY and FYNNEI. The V segment lost 8 bases and the J segment 1 base; nucleotides outside the gene matches: 2. The CDR3 region is CASRGGGTDTQYF. Written as DNA, the CDR3 is TGTGCCAGCCGGGGGGGAGGCACAGATACGCAGTATTTT. The full variable domain, completed using reference TRBV2 and TRBJ2-3, is EPEVTQTPSHQVTQMGQEVILRCVPISNHLYFYWYRQILGQKVEFLVSFYNNEISEKSEIFDDQFSVERPDGSNFTLKIRSTKLEDSAMYFCASRGGGTDTQYFGPGTRLTVL.

The V call is TRBV5-6, the J call TRBJ2-3; D perhaps matches TRBD1 (5 bases). Trimming removed 0 bases from V and 2 bases from J, with 13 bases in between. The CDR3 length is 16 residues. CDR1 and CDR2 from the germline V gene are SGHDT and YYEEEE. CDR3 in amino acids: CASSLGGAHFTDTQYF. The CDR3 DNA reads TGTGCCAGCAGCTTGGGTGGGGCCCATTTCACAGATACGCAGTATTTT.

J is TRBJ1-1 and V is TRBV9; 11 nucleotides align to TRBD1. CDR1 and CDR2 (germline): SGDLS, YYNGEE. This CDR3 spans 15 amino acids. V lost 0 bases and J lost 4; bases outside the gene matches: 2. The CDR3 protein is CASSVAGQGATEAFF. The CDR3, as DNA: TGTGCCAGCAGCGTAGCAGGACAGGGGGCCACTGAAGCTTTCTTT. Supplemented by reference TRBV9 and TRBJ1-1, the full variable domain reads DSGVTQTPKHLITATGQRVTLRCSPRSGDLSVYWYQQSLDQGLQFLIQYYNGEERAKGNILERFSAQQFPDLHSELNLSSLELGDSALYFCASSVAGQGATEAFFGQGTRLTVV.

The V gene is TRBV6-4, the J gene TRBJ2-1, with 13 bases aligning to TRBD2. V gave up 6 bases and J gave up 8 bases; unmatched junction bases: 7. Germline lookup yields CDR1 MRHNA and CDR2 SNTAGT. This CDR3 is built from 15 residues. The DNA of the CDR3 is TGTGCCAGCAGCATACTAGCGGGGGGGCTCGATGAGCAGTTCTTC. It codes for CASSILAGGLDEQFF.

The chain has TRBV5-4 and TRBJ2-5; tentatively, D is TRBD2 (6 bases). The CDR3 runs 14 residues. CDR1 is SGHNT, CDR2 YYREEE, per germline (reference sequence). V lost 4 bases to trimming and J lost 5 bases, with 15 bases between them. The CDR3: CASSLGTPGETQYF. The CDR3 DNA sequence: TGTGCCAGCAGCCTTGGGACTCCGGGGGAGACCCAGTACTTC.

The chain has TRBV7-9 and TRBJ2-1; 7 bases fit TRBD2. CDR3 length equals 17 residues. Germline CDR1 reads SEHNR; CDR2 reads FQNEAQ (reference sequence). V shed 7 bases and J 3 bases; nucleotides not matched to a gene: 15. DNA of the CDR3: TGTGCCAGCACCCCTGGGCCACTAGCGACCTACTACAATGAGCAGTTCTTC. Encoded protein: CASTPGPLATYYNEQFF.

The chain links TRBV6-5 to TRBJ1-2; D not resolved. V was clipped by 6 bases and J by 4 bases, with 9 bases between them. This CDR3 region has 12 residues. The germline gives CDR1 MNHEY, CDR2 SVGAGI. The DNA for the CDR3 is TGTGCCAGCAGGGGTAGCGGCTATGGCTACACCTTC. It is translated as CASRGSGYGYTF.

Turning to this clone: The conserved final phenylalanine or tryptophan is absent from the CDR3, which likely points to a read error. V and J are TRBV18 and TRBJ1-2; TRBD1 is a possible D gene (6 bases). Looked up from germline, CDR1 is KGHSH and CDR2 is LQKENI. V lost 2 bases to trimming and J lost 6 bases, with 10 bases between them. CDR3 size: 13 residues. DNA for the CDR3: TGTGCCAGCTCACCAGCAGGGGTCGATGGCTACACCCTC. This translates into CASSPAGVDGYTL.

J is TRBJ1-6 and V is TRBV19; D may be TRBD1 (6 bases). Germline V gene sequence: CDR1 LNHDA, CDR2 SQIVND (reference sequence). The CDR3 spans 15 residues. The V gene lost 1 base and the J gene lost 7 bases, with 11 bases spanning the gap. The CDR3 protein is CASSIAGVENSPLHF. The CDR3 DNA reads TGTGCCAGTAGTATAGCAGGGGTGGAGAATTCACCCCTCCACTTT.

The V call is TRBV18, the J call TRBJ2-1; tentative D call: TRBD1 (5 bases). Germline V gene data show CDR1 as KGHSH and CDR2 as LQKENI. V lost 2 bases to trimming and J lost 4 bases, with 12 bases between them. The CDR3 is 15 amino acids. CDR3 DNA sequence: TGTGCCAGCTCACCAATTACAGGCCAATACAATGAGCAGTTCTTC. Its translation is CASSPITGQYNEQFF.